These 18 T cell receptor beta chains share one sample of origin, sequenced in a study of STAT3 mutations in large granular lymphocyte leukemia. Study results and caveats: Every T-LGLL patient had at least one immunodominant TCRbeta clonotype.

Which antigens these TCRs recognize remains unknown. Generated by immunoSEQ multiplex PCR, the TCRdb table keeps only in-frame clones and is missing some. Among over 25,000 clones, around 87% were seen once, and the ten largest hold more than 9.5%. The source material was peripheral blood mononuclear cells. The source is a man between 60 and 70 years old with T-cell large granular lymphocyte leukemia. Some clones in this sample may be carry-over from other donors' samples.

This clone was observed a single time. The rearrangement joins TRBV6-5 to TRBJ2-7; D call uncertain. The CDR3 has 15 amino acids. Germline loops: CDR1 MNHEY, CDR2 SVGAGI. V lost 3 bases, J lost 0 bases, and 12 bases lay in between. The CDR3 nucleotides read TGTGCCAGCAGTTATCTGGCGGATAGCTCCTACGAGCAGTACTTC. Encoded protein: CASSYLADSSYEQYF.

The sample holds a few counts of this clone. This sequence joins TRBV6-1 and TRBJ2-7, with D tentatively TRBD2 (6 bases). CDR3 size: 13 residues. V shed 7 bases and J shed 3 bases, with 13 bases lying between them. Germline V lookup: CDR1 MNHNS, CDR2 SASEGT. In nucleotides, the CDR3 is TGTGCCAGCATGGAGGGCAGTGGCTACGAGCAGTACTTC. Protein: CASMEGSGYEQYF.

In DNA, the CDR3 is TGTGCCAGCAGCCAAAGGGATACGCAGTATTTT. This sequence encodes CASSQRDTQYF. The chain has TRBV14 and TRBJ2-3, with unresolved D. The germline V gene encodes CDR1 SGHDN and CDR2 FVKESK. Between the trimmed V and J ends, which lost 2 bases and 6 bases, there was a span of 3 bases. The CDR3 extends over 11 amino acids. The full variable domain, completed using reference TRBV14 and TRBJ2-3, is EAGVTQFPSHSVIEKGQTVTLRCDPISGHDNLYWYRRVMGKEIKFLLHFVKESKQDESGMPNNRFLAERTGGTYSTLKVQPAELEDSGVYFCASSQRDTQYFGPGTRLTVL.

The chain combines TRBV4-3 with TRBJ2-1, with TRBD1 matching over 8 bases. CDR1 LGHNA and CDR2 YSLEER come from the germline V gene. V shed 3 bases, J shed 6 bases, and the junction held 7 bases outside the gene matches. CDR3 length: 15 amino acids. CDR3 sequence: CASSQQGARVNEQFF. For the CDR3, the DNA is TGCGCCAGCAGCCAGCAGGGGGCGCGTGTCAATGAGCAGTTCTTC.

This chain connects TRBV7-2 to TRBJ2-7; 7 nucleotides match TRBD2. This CDR3 region has 14 residues. Germline lookup yields CDR1 SGHTA and CDR2 FQGNSA. Trimming cost V 5 bases and J 3 bases; bases outside gene matches: 7. CDR3 residues: CASSRPGGVYEQYF. The DNA of the CDR3 is TGTGCCAGCAGCCGACCTGGGGGGGTCTACGAGCAGTACTTC.

There are a few counts of this clone. This rearrangement joins TRBV14 to TRBJ2-2; 8 bases line up with TRBD1. In germline, CDR1 is SGHDN, CDR2 FVKESK. The CDR3 has 16 residues. Losses at the gene ends were 0 bases for V and 5 bases for J; bases not matched to a gene: 5. CDR3 DNA: TGTGCCAGCAGCCAAGATGCAGGGGGCTGGACCGGGGAGCTGTTTTTT. This sequence encodes CASSQDAGGWTGELFF.

V and J are TRBV2 and TRBJ2-7; the D gene is possibly TRBD2 (7 bases). The germline V gene has CDR1 SNHLY and CDR2 FYNNEI. The CDR3 is 16 residues long. Trimming took off 6 bases at V and 6 bases at J, with 24 bases between the two ends. The CDR3 coding sequence is TGTGCCAGCAGGCGAGGCGGGAGAAGCAGGGGTGTCGAGCAGTACTTC. Its translation is CASRRGGRSRGVEQYF.

This rearrangement joins TRBV5-1 to TRBJ2-2; a possible D gene is TRBD2 (6 bases). CDR1 is SGHRS and CDR2 is YFSETQ in the germline V gene. Trimming took off 4 bases at V and 5 bases at J, with 18 bases between the two ends. The CDR3 contains 16 residues. The DNA for the CDR3 is TGCGCCAGCAGCCGGACCGAAGCCGGGGGTACCGGGGAGCTGTTTTTT. Protein: CASSRTEAGGTGELFF.

This rearrangement joins TRBV7-8 to TRBJ1-5; D remains unclear. The V end was cut by 5 bases, the J end by 6 bases, with 14 bases between. From germline, CDR1 is SGHVS and CDR2 FQNEAQ. CDR3 length equals 14 residues. CDR3 sequence reads: CASSLPLASQPQHF. In DNA form, the CDR3 reads TGTGCCAGCAGCCTCCCGTTGGCGAGTCAGCCCCAGCATTTT.

The V gene is TRBV29-1, the J gene TRBJ2-3; D not resolved. Trimming pared 6 bases from V and 5 bases from J, leaving 15 bases between. The CDR3 has 13 amino acids. Germline values: CDR1 SQVTM, CDR2 ANQGSEA. This chain's CDR3 is CSVRLVFVDTQYF. Here the CDR3 DNA reads TGCAGCGTCAGACTCGTCTTTGTAGATACGCAGTATTTT.

This chain uses TRBV10-2 with TRBJ1-3; unclear D gene. Germline CDR1 and CDR2: WSHSY and SAAADI. Trimming took 3 bases from V and 2 from J, leaving 8 bases between them. The CDR3 contains 14 residues. CDR3 residues: CASSEDSPGNTIYF. CDR3 bases: TGCGCCAGCAGTGAAGACTCGCCTGGAAACACCATATATTTT.

The chain couples TRBV2 to TRBJ2-7, with D maybe TRBD2 (5 bases). Germline CDR1 and CDR2: SNHLY and FYNNEI. With 5 bases removed from V and 7 bases from J, the gap between germline ends came to 12 bases. The CDR3 is 12 residues long. The CDR3 DNA is TGTGCCAGCAGTCGGGATAACCTAGAGCAGTACTTC. Its translation: CASSRDNLEQYF.

The chain joins TRBV6-5 to TRBJ2-2, with 8 bases fitting TRBD1. This CDR3 has 14 residues. The germline CDR1 and CDR2 sequences are MNHEY and SVGAGI. V was pared by 6 bases and J by 4 bases, with 4 bases of the junction left unmatched. This chain's CDR3 is CASSRQGATGELFF. CDR3 DNA sequence: TGTGCCAGCAGCCGCCAGGGGGCCACCGGGGAGCTGTTTTTT.

The chain employs TRBV5-1 and TRBJ2-7, with D perhaps being TRBD1 or TRBD2 (5 bases each). The germline V gene encodes CDR1 SGHRS and CDR2 YFSETQ. The V and J ends lost 5 bases and 2 bases respectively, with 11 bases between them. The CDR3 consists of 13 residues. The CDR3 sequence is CASRGDGTYEQYF. The CDR3 nucleotides are TGCGCCAGCAGGGGGGACGGGACCTACGAGCAGTACTTC.

This clone was seen a few times. The gene calls are TRBV7-6 and TRBJ1-5, with 8 bases fitting TRBD1. The CDR3 is 13 residues long. In germline, CDR1 is SGHVS, CDR2 FNYEAQ. V dropped 11 bases and J dropped 0; count of bases not matched to a gene: 3. The CDR3 DNA reads as TGTGCCCGGGGACAGGATAGCAATCAGCCCCAGCATTTT. It yields the protein CARGQDSNQPQHF.

V usage is TRBV4-1 and J usage is TRBJ2-1, with TRBD2 matching 7 bases. Germline-derived CDR1 and CDR2 are MGHRA and YSYEKL. J was trimmed by 9 bases and V by 0 bases; bases with no gene match: 8. This CDR3 has 15 amino acids. CDR3 protein: CASSQEGGRAGEQFF. The CDR3 nucleotides are TGCGCCAGCAGCCAAGAAGGTGGGAGGGCGGGTGAGCAGTTCTTC.

This chain joins TRBV5-1 and TRBJ2-3; either TRBD1 or TRBD2 may fit D (5 bases each). CDR1 is SGHRS and CDR2 is YFSETQ in the germline V gene. There are 12 residues in the CDR3. Trimming shortened V by 2 bases and J by 6 bases, and 7 bases separated the two germline ends. CDR3 region: CASSFEGDTQYF. CDR3 in DNA: TGCGCCAGCAGCTTCGAGGGGGATACGCAGTATTTT. Full variable domain (remainder filled in from reference TRBV5-1 and TRBJ2-3): KAGVTQTPRYLIKTRGQQVTLSCSPISGHRSVSWYQQTPGQGLQFLFEYFSETQRNKGNFPGRFSGRQFSNSRSEMNVSTLELGDSALYLCASSFEGDTQYFGPGTRLTVL.

J is TRBJ1-2 and V is TRBV28; D is uncertain. V lost 5 bases and J 2 bases, leaving 12 bases between the germline ends. The germline CDR1 and CDR2 sequences are MDHEN and SYDVKM. This CDR3 has 14 residues. CDR3 protein: CASSRPNDNYGYTF. The CDR3 coding sequence is TGTGCCAGCAGTCGTCCAAATGACAACTATGGCTACACCTTC.